Below, 10 T cell receptor beta chains from the same sample are listed, as sequenced in a study of blood T cells in healthy people across ages. Through a sample-barcoded 5' primer and a J-beta primer mix, a second PCR was run for roughly 6 to 12 cycles. TCRdb itself ran the 5' RACE reads through MiXCR, one entry per CDR3 protein. The data hold hundreds of thousands of distinct CDR3 sequences, with under 70% observed a single time. Sequencing was done on a sample of blood. The receptors here all came from a man between 60 and 70 years old in good health.

This rearrangement joins TRBV18 to TRBJ1-4, with D uncertain. The ends were cut back, 6 bases at V and 0 bases at J, with 11 bases in the middle. CDR3 length: 15 residues. Germline V gene lookup returns CDR1 KGHSH and CDR2 LQKENI. CDR3 sequence reads: CASSQRIATNEKLFF. The CDR3 region has the DNA TGTGCCAGCTCGCAGAGGATAGCAACTAATGAAAAACTGTTTTTT.

The chain carries TRBV5-1 and TRBJ2-4; 11 bases align to TRBD1. CDR1 and CDR2 (germline): SGHRS, YFSETQ. With V trimmed by 0 bases and J by 8 bases, 7 bases remained unmatched. The CDR3 is 16 amino acids. The CDR3 DNA reads TGCGCCAGCAGCTTGGATGGACAGGGGGCCGGGGACATTCAGTACTTC. Translating gives CASSLDGQGAGDIQYF.

J is TRBJ2-6 and V is TRBV7-2; D gene unclear. Looked up from germline, CDR1 is SGHTA and CDR2 is FQGNSA. CDR3 length: 16 residues. Between the trimmed V and J ends, which lost 6 bases and 0 bases, there was a span of 12 bases. CDR3 sequence reads: CASSSQVLSGANVLTF. As DNA, the CDR3 is TGTGCCAGCAGTTCTCAGGTGCTCTCTGGGGCCAACGTCCTGACTTTC. Using reference TRBV7-2 and TRBJ2-6 for the parts outside the CDR3, the full variable domain is GAGVSQSPSNKVTEKGKDVELRCDPISGHTALYWYRQSLGQGLEFLIYFQGNSAPDKSGLPSDRFSAERTGGSVSTLTIQRTQQEDSAVYLCASSSQVLSGANVLTFGAGSRLTVL.

The chain recombines TRBV25-1 with TRBJ1-2, with D possibly being TRBD1 (6 bases). CDR3 length: 12 residues. Trimming took off 8 bases at V and 4 bases at J, with 11 bases between the two ends. CDR1 and CDR2 (germline): MGHDK, SYGVNS. CDR3 coding DNA: TGTGCCAGCCGCGGGGGGCTCTATGGCTACACCTTC. It specifies CASRGGLYGYTF.

J is TRBJ2-1 and V is TRBV29-1; 10 bases are a match to TRBD2. The CDR3 consists of 14 residues. Germline V lookup: CDR1 SQVTM, CDR2 ANQGSEA. J was trimmed by 9 bases and V by 7 bases; bases with no gene match: 12. The CDR3 here is CSADKRAGGREQFF. Written as DNA, the CDR3 is TGCAGCGCTGATAAACGAGCGGGGGGGCGTGAGCAGTTCTTC.

DNA for the CDR3: TGTGCCACCAGCAGCCCCGGCCTAAGGACTAATGAGCAGTACTTC. It is translated as CATSSPGLRTNEQYF. The J gene is TRBJ2-1, the V gene TRBV15, with D possibly TRBD2 on 6 matching bases. The better agreement between TRBJ2-7 and the DNA end casts doubt on the J call. The CDR3 covers 15 residues. The V gene's germline CDR1 is LNHNV and CDR2 YYDKDF (reference sequence).

The gene calls are TRBV29-1 and TRBJ1-2; tentatively, D is TRBD1 (5 bases). V was trimmed by 7 bases and J by 6 bases, leaving 18 bases between them. There are 13 residues in the CDR3. The germline CDR1 and CDR2 sequences are SQVTM and ANQGSEA. CDR3 nucleotides: TGCAGCGCCTGGGGGGGAAGAGGAAATGGCTACACCTTC. Protein product: CSAWGGRGNGYTF.

This clonotype appeared once. One junction end disagrees with the germline gene, perhaps due to a read error. The chain couples TRBV4-2 to TRBJ2-3; 11 positions agree with TRBD2. The CDR3 length is 17 residues. CDR1 and CDR2 from the germline V gene are LGHNA and YNFKEQ. Here the CDR3 reads CASSQVPSGGPTETQYF. CDR3 nucleotide sequence: TGTGCCAGCAGCCAAGTCCCTAGCGGGGGGCCCACAGAGACGCAGTATTTT.

This clonotype is a singleton in its sample. The J gene is TRBJ2-5, the V gene TRBV28; TRBD1 is a possible D gene (6 bases). The tail of the sequence fits TRBJ2-7 better, so the J call may be wrong. Germline V CDR1 and CDR2: MDHEN, SYDVKM. CDR3 length equals 14 residues. The DNA of the CDR3 is TGTGCCAGCAGTTTCTTTTCCAGGGGATACGAGCAGTACTTC. Protein product: CASSFFSRGYEQYF.

The chain carries TRBV2 and TRBJ1-2, with D possibly matching TRBD1 (5 bases). Looked up from germline, CDR1 is SNHLY and CDR2 is FYNNEI. The CDR3 has 14 residues. The V end was cut by 2 bases, the J end by 5 bases, with 12 bases between. The CDR3 region is CASSELGAEYGYTF. CDR3 coding DNA: TGTGCCAGCAGTGAATTAGGGGCGGAGTATGGCTACACCTTC.